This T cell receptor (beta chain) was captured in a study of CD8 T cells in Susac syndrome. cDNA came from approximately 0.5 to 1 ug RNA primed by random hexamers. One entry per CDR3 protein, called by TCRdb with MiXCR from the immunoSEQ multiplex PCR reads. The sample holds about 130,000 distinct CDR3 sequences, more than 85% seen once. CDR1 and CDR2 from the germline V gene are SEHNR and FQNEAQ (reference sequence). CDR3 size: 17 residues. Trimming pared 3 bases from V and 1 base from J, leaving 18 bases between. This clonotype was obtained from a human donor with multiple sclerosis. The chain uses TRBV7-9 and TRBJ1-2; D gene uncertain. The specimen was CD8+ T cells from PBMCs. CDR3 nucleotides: TGTGCCAGCAGCTTTGCAGGAAGGACCTTAGTTAACTATGGCTACACCTTC. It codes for CASSFAGRTLVNYGYTF.